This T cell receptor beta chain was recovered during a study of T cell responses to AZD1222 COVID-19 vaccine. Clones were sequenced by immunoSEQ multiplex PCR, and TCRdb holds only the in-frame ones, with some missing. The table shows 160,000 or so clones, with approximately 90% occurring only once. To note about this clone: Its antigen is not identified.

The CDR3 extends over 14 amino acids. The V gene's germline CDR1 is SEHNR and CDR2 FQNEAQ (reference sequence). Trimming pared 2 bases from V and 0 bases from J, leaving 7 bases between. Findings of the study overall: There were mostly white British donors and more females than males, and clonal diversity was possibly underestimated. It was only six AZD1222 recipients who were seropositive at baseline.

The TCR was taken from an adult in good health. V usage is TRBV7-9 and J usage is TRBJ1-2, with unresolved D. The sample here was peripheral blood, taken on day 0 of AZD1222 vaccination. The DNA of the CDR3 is TGTGCCAGCAGCTTAACAGAAGCTAACTATGGCTACACCTTC. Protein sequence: CASSLTEANYGYTF.